Below, one TCR beta chain is given with its context. This sample was taken from a study of blood T cells in healthy people across ages. Sample-barcoded 5' priming and a J-beta primer mix drove a second PCR of roughly 6 to 12 cycles. Template switching added a 12-random-nucleotide identifier to every cDNA molecule. Via MiXCR, TCRdb re-called the 5' RACE reads, giving one row per CDR3 protein. The table lists some 700,000 distinct CDR3 sequences, around a fifth of them singletons. The germline V gene encodes CDR1 SGHTA and CDR2 FQGNSA. The CDR3 runs 14 residues. The V and J genes are TRBV7-2 and TRBJ2-1; 8 bases agree with TRBD2. The J call may be faulty, since TRBJ2-7 better matches the DNA end. The TCR originated in a man between 65 and 85 years old in good health. Material: blood. Here the CDR3 reads CASGTRGGSYEQYF. Here the CDR3 DNA reads TGTGCCAGCGGGACTAGGGGAGGCTCCTACGAGCAGTACTTC.